Listed here are 27 T cell receptor beta chains from one sample, sequenced in a study of vaccination and CD4 T cells after COVID-19. Their antigen targets remain unknown. The Oncomine TCR Beta short-read assay was applied to DNA of cultured CD4+ T cells. A single record per CDR3 protein comes from TCRdb applying MiXCR to the PCR reads. The sample contains about 2,800 distinct CDR3 sequences, around 20% of which appear only once. Described treatment: approximately 9-day PBMC culture with coronavirus spike peptide pools or control peptides (ViraFEST assay). Sequencing input: CD4+ T cells from blood, cultured in vitro. These receptors came from a human donor who had recovered from COVID-19.

Judged by abundance, this clonotype is medium-sized. This sequence joins TRBV20-1 and TRBJ2-6; D gene ambiguous. The ends were cut back, 6 bases at V and 0 bases at J, with 9 bases in the middle. The V gene's germline CDR1 is DFQATT and CDR2 SNEGSKA (reference sequence). This CDR3 is built from 14 residues. CDR3 nucleotide sequence: TGCAGTGCAACCCCCACCTCTGGGGCCAACGTCCTGACTTTC. This encodes CSATPTSGANVLTF.

The chain carries TRBV19 and TRBJ1-2; D perhaps matches TRBD1 (6 bases). The CDR3 is 15 amino acids. V shed 5 bases and J shed 0 bases, with 13 bases lying between them. In germline, CDR1 is LNHDA, CDR2 SQIVND (reference sequence). The CDR3 DNA reads TGTGCCAGTAGTTTGACAGGCTCGCCTAACTATGGCTACACCTTC. As protein: CASSLTGSPNYGYTF.

As concerns this clonotype: Since a much larger clone is just one base distant, this may be a read error. The V gene is TRBV25-1, the J gene TRBJ1-6, with D maybe TRBD1 (5 bases). Germline V gives CDR1 MGHDK, CDR2 SYGVNS. The CDR3 sequence is 14 residues long. This CDR3 reads CASRGETYNSPPHF. CDR3 nucleotides: TGTGCCAGCAGAGGGGAGACCTATAATTCACCCCCCCACTTT.

V and J are TRBV3-1 and TRBJ1-1; maybe TRBD1 (5 bases). Per germline, CDR1 LGHDT and CDR2 YNNKEL (reference sequence). Trimming stripped 4 bases from V and 3 bases from J, with 12 bases between. CDR3 size: 14 residues. DNA of the CDR3: TGTGCCAGCAGCCTCCGGGACGGGTACACTGAAGCTTTCTTT. Translation: CASSLRDGYTEAFF.

This clonotype is termed medium-sized. The chain employs TRBV20-1 and TRBJ1-3, with D perhaps TRBD1 (5 bases). The CDR3 covers 14 residues. V was trimmed by 6 bases and J by 4 bases, leaving 16 bases between them. Germline V gene lookup returns CDR1 DFQATT and CDR2 SNEGSKA (reference sequence). CDR3 residues: CSALPGTAGNTIYF. The CDR3 nucleotides are TGCAGTGCGCTTCCCGGGACCGCCGGAAACACCATATATTTT.

By sample fraction, this clonotype is medium-sized (0.01 to 0.1%). This chain joins TRBV20-1 and TRBJ1-4; D perhaps matches TRBD1 (5 bases). Looked up from germline, CDR1 is DFQATT and CDR2 is SNEGSKA (reference sequence). This CDR3 has 12 amino acids. V shed 1 base and J shed 10 bases, with 10 bases lying between them. The CDR3 protein is CSARGGPGKLFF. CDR3 DNA sequence: TGCAGTGCTAGAGGGGGCCCCGGAAAACTGTTTTTT.

The chain couples TRBV12-3 or TRBV12-4 to TRBJ2-1; D not resolved. This CDR3 region has 12 residues. V shed 8 bases and J shed 4 bases, with 9 bases lying between them. The CDR3 spells CASGGNYNEQFF. CDR3 coding DNA: TGTGCCAGCGGCGGCAATTACAATGAGCAGTTCTTC.

This clonotype was picked up a small number of times. This chain links TRBV5-1 with TRBJ2-5; weak D call: TRBD1 (6 bases). CDR3 length: 15 amino acids. V was trimmed by 4 bases and J by 0 bases, leaving 13 bases between them. Germline V gene lookup returns CDR1 SGHRS and CDR2 YFSETQ. CDR3 DNA: TGCGCCAGCAGCAAGGACAGTCCCCACCAAGAGACCCAGTACTTC. Translating it yields CASSKDSPHQETQYF.

The rearrangement joins TRBV12-3 or TRBV12-4 to TRBJ1-6, with D maybe TRBD1 (5 bases). V lost 3 bases to trimming and J lost 8 bases, with 11 bases between them. CDR3 length equals 14 residues. The CDR3 loop reads CASSLGQKDSPLHF. In DNA form, the CDR3 reads TGTGCCAGCAGTTTGGGGCAGAAAGATTCACCCCTCCACTTT.

This clonotype was seen a handful of times. The rearrangement uses TRBV28 and TRBJ2-5; either TRBD1 or TRBD2 may fit D (5 bases each). Germline-derived CDR1 and CDR2 are MDHEN and SYDVKM. Trimming stripped 3 bases from V and 2 bases from J, with 16 bases between. This CDR3 is 16 amino acids long. Written as DNA, the CDR3 is TGTGCCAGCAGTTTTAGGGGCCGAGGGGTACAAGAGACCCAGTACTTC. This gives the protein CASSFRGRGVQETQYF. The full variable domain, in which reference TRBV28 and TRBJ2-5 provide the parts outside the CDR3, is DVKVTQSSRYLVKRTGEKVFLECVQDMDHENMFWYRQDPGLGLRLIYFSYDVKMKEKGDIPEGYSVSREKKERFSLILESASTNQTSMYLCASSFRGRGVQETQYFGPGTRLLVL.

Judged by abundance, this clonotype is medium-sized. The chain uses TRBV20-1 and TRBJ1-6; D may be TRBD1 (5 bases). CDR3 length: 16 amino acids. Trimming cost V 1 base and J 0 bases, with 10 bases left between them. CDR1 and CDR2 (germline): DFQATT, SNEGSKA (reference sequence). The CDR3 spells CSARAGGSSYNSPLHF. The CDR3 DNA reads TGCAGTGCTAGAGCGGGGGGTAGCTCCTATAATTCACCCCTCCACTTT.

The chain carries TRBV9 and TRBJ2-3; 8 bases agree with TRBD2. After removal of 0 bases from V and 5 bases from J, the junction contained 5 bases not matched to a gene. CDR3 length equals 15 residues. Germline assignment: CDR1 SGDLS and CDR2 YYNGEE. The CDR3 DNA reads TGTGCCAGCAGCGTAGCGGGGGGGCATCTAGATACGCAGTATTTT. Its translation is CASSVAGGHLDTQYF.

This clonotype turned up a few times. The chain carries TRBV30 and TRBJ2-4, with D possibly matching TRBD1 (6 bases). The CDR3 contains 15 residues. Trimming removed 3 bases from V and 1 base from J, with 13 bases in between. Per germline, CDR1 GTSNPN and CDR2 SVGIG (reference sequence). CDR3 protein: CAWRVQGPAKNIQYF. The CDR3 coding sequence is TGTGCCTGGAGAGTACAGGGTCCGGCCAAAAACATTCAGTACTTC.

CDR3: CASSLGVQPQHF. The CDR3 DNA follows: TGTGCCAGCAGTTTAGGGGTACAGCCCCAGCATTTT. V usage is TRBV12-3 or TRBV12-4 and J usage is TRBJ1-5; D remains ambiguous. Deletions cut 1 base from V and 7 bases from J, with 5 bases between. The CDR3 consists of 12 residues.

As for this clonotype: No conserved phenylalanine or tryptophan is present at the end of the CDR3, so a read error is the likely explanation. The chain carries TRBV5-6 and TRBJ2-5; 12 bases agree with TRBD2. Unmatched junction bases numbered 2, after V lost 4 bases and J lost 1 base. Germline CDR1 and CDR2: SGHDT and YYEEEE. The CDR3 runs to 15 residues. The CDR3 nucleotides are TGTGCCAGCAGCCAACTAGCGGGGGGCCAAGAGACCCAGTACTCC. It yields the protein CASSQLAGGQETQYS.

This clonotype was picked up a small number of times. This sequence joins TRBV2 and TRBJ2-3; the match to TRBD2 covers 10 bases. The CDR3 has 15 amino acids. The ends lost 7 bases at V and 1 base at J; junction bases unmatched: 5. The germline V gene has CDR1 SNHLY and CDR2 FYNNEI. CDR3 bases: TGTGCCAGCACCTTAGCGGGGGGCCGCACAGATACGCAGTATTTT. This encodes CASTLAGGRTDTQYF. The full variable domain, completed using reference TRBV2 and TRBJ2-3, is EPEVTQTPSHQVTQMGQEVILRCVPISNHLYFYWYRQILGQKVEFLVSFYNNEISEKSEIFDDQFSVERPDGSNFTLKIRSTKLEDSAMYFCASTLAGGRTDTQYFGPGTRLTVL.

This clonotype was detected a few times. This chain links TRBV27 with TRBJ2-7, with TRBD2 identical over 8 bases. Per the germline V gene, CDR1 is MNHEY and CDR2 is SMNVEV (reference sequence). The CDR3 loop spans 17 amino acids. V gave up 5 bases and J gave up 0 bases; unmatched junction bases: 12. The CDR3 region has the DNA TGTGCCAGCAGTCCCTCATCCAGCGGGGGTAACTCCTACGAGCAGTACTTC. Amino acid sequence: CASSPSSSGGNSYEQYF.

A few counts support this clonotype. This chain links TRBV20-1 with TRBJ1-1, with a possible D match to TRBD1 (5 bases). CDR1 and CDR2 (germline): DFQATT, SNEGSKA (reference sequence). This CDR3 is built from 15 residues. With 5 bases removed from V and 4 bases from J, the gap between germline ends came to 20 bases. The CDR3 loop is CSAVMAGMRGTEAFF. In DNA form, the CDR3 reads TGCAGTGCTGTTATGGCAGGGATGAGGGGCACTGAAGCTTTCTTT.

The gene calls are TRBV20-1 and TRBJ2-1; TRBD2 aligns across 8 bases. The CDR3 has 16 amino acids. Trimming at V came to 0 bases and at J to 2 bases, leaving 6 bases not matched to a gene. Germline loops: CDR1 DFQATT, CDR2 SNEGSKA (reference sequence). The CDR3 loop is CSARDLIGGAYNEQFF. The CDR3 nucleotides read TGCAGTGCTAGAGATCTAATCGGGGGGGCCTACAATGAGCAGTTCTTC.

This clonotype is large in the sample. The V call is TRBV20-1, the J call TRBJ2-2; D call uncertain. V shed 3 bases and J shed 1 base, with 9 bases lying between them. The CDR3 runs 14 residues. CDR1 DFQATT and CDR2 SNEGSKA come from the germline V gene (reference sequence). Here the CDR3 reads CSASRSGNTGELFF. The CDR3 region has the DNA TGCAGTGCTAGTCGTTCAGGGAACACCGGGGAGCTGTTTTTT.

This chain uses TRBV6-1 with TRBJ2-1; TRBD1 matches at 8 bases. J was trimmed by 6 bases and V by 6 bases; bases with no gene match: 4. CDR1 MNHNS and CDR2 SASEGT come from the germline V gene. The length of the CDR3 is 13 residues. The CDR3 region has the DNA TGTGCCAGCAGGGTTACAGGGGGCAATGAGCAGTTCTTC. As protein: CASRVTGGNEQFF.

The chain recombines TRBV7-3 with TRBJ1-5, with 7 bases aligning to TRBD1. Looked up from germline, CDR1 is SGHTA and CDR2 is FQGTGA. Trimming removed 8 bases from V and 4 bases from J; junction bases left unmatched: 20. The CDR3 has 18 amino acids. Written as DNA, the CDR3 is TGTGCCAGCTCACTCCGGGACAGCTCGGTCGTGGGGAATCAGCCCCAGCATTTT. Encoded protein: CASSLRDSSVVGNQPQHF. Full variable domain (remainder filled in from reference TRBV7-3 and TRBJ1-5): GAGVSQTPSNKVTEKGKYVELRCDPISGHTALYWYRQSLGQGPEFLIYFQGTGAADDSGLPNDRFFAVRPEGSVSTLKIQRTERGDSAVYLCASSLRDSSVVGNQPQHFGDGTRLSIL.

This clonotype was detected only a few times. The chain joins TRBV20-1 to TRBJ2-2; TRBD1 agrees at 9 bases. With V trimmed by 1 base and J by 9 bases, 9 bases remained unmatched. The CDR3 is 15 residues long. Germline lookup yields CDR1 DFQATT and CDR2 SNEGSKA (reference sequence). The DNA for the CDR3 is TGCAGTGCTAGAGGAGGCGACAGGGGGACCAGGGAGCTGTTTTTT. Its protein product is CSARGGDRGTRELFF.

This clonotype is classed as medium-sized. The chain links TRBV6-1 to TRBJ2-7; the D call may be TRBD1 or TRBD2 (5 bases each). V was clipped by 6 bases and J by 6 bases, with 18 bases between them. Per germline, CDR1 MNHNS and CDR2 SASEGT. The CDR3 covers 14 residues. CDR3 protein: CASRKAGDHGEQYF. The CDR3 DNA follows: TGTGCCAGCAGGAAAGCCGGGGACCACGGCGAGCAGTACTTC.

This clonotype qualifies as large. This chain links TRBV6-5 with TRBJ1-1, with a tentative D call TRBD1 (5 bases). Germline V CDR1 and CDR2: MNHEY, SVGAGI. The CDR3 length is 12 residues. V lost 4 bases and J 4 bases, leaving 7 bases between the germline ends. The CDR3 DNA sequence: TGTGCCAGCAGTTTCGGGGGCACTGAAGCTTTCTTT. Amino acids: CASSFGGTEAFF.

The chain carries TRBV6-1 and TRBJ1-3; 7 bases map to TRBD1. Looked up from germline, CDR1 is MNHNS and CDR2 is SASEGT. This CDR3 spans 14 amino acids. Unmatched junction bases numbered 4, after V lost 6 bases and J lost 2 bases. This CDR3 reads CASRSGQTGNTIYF. In nucleotides, the CDR3 is TGTGCCAGCAGATCGGGACAGACTGGAAACACCATATATTTT.

This clonotype rates as medium-sized (0.01 to 0.1%). This chain joins TRBV18 and TRBJ1-1; no firm D call. The germline gives CDR1 KGHSH, CDR2 LQKENI. Trimming shortened V by 6 bases and J by 0 bases, and 8 bases separated the two germline ends. The CDR3 has 13 residues. CDR3 sequence: CASSEDMNTEAFF. The CDR3 DNA reads TGTGCCAGCTCGGAAGACATGAACACTGAAGCTTTCTTT.